The 17 T cell receptor beta chains reported below all come from one sample, sequenced in a study of T cell responses to AZD1222 COVID-19 vaccine. Profiled with immunoSEQ multiplex PCR; TCRdb holds only in-frame clones, not every one. The sample lists about 140,000 clones; over 65% were seen once. The sequenced sample was peripheral blood, obtained on day 0 of AZD1222 vaccination. The receptors come from an adult in good health.

This chain connects TRBV18 to TRBJ2-3; D might be TRBD1 (5 bases). V gave up 3 bases and J gave up 4 bases, with 14 bases separating them. There are 15 residues in the CDR3. CDR1 KGHSH and CDR2 LQKENI come from the germline V gene. The CDR3 reads CASSPGLTGSDTQYF. The CDR3 DNA is TGTGCCAGCTCACCGGGGCTCACCGGGTCAGATACGCAGTATTTT.

This rearrangement joins TRBV6-5 to TRBJ1-6, with no clear D. V was clipped by 9 bases and J by 5 bases, with 11 bases between them. The CDR3 has 13 amino acids. Germline V gene data show CDR1 as MNHEY and CDR2 as SVGAGI. The CDR3 protein is CASAVKDNSPLHF. CDR3 nucleotide sequence: TGTGCCAGTGCGGTGAAGGATAATTCACCCCTCCACTTT.

This sequence joins TRBV6-2 or TRBV6-3 and TRBJ1-1; 7 nucleotides agree with TRBD1. CDR3 length: 17 amino acids. In germline, CDR1 is MNHEY, CDR2 SVGEGT. V dropped 6 bases and J dropped 1; count of bases not matched to a gene: 14. This CDR3 reads CASSLLGQAISNTEAFF. In DNA form, the CDR3 reads TGTGCCAGCAGCCTACTCGGACAGGCAATATCGAACACTGAAGCTTTCTTT.

The chain links TRBV5-1 to TRBJ2-7, with a tentative D call TRBD1 (6 bases). The length of the CDR3 is 17 residues. Between the trimmed V and J ends, which lost 0 bases and 5 bases, there was a span of 21 bases. Germline CDR1 and CDR2: SGHRS and YFSETQ. The DNA of the CDR3 is TGCGCCAGCAGCTTGGGCCCGTTCAGGGGTCCTCGGGACGAGCAGTACTTC. This translates into CASSLGPFRGPRDEQYF.

This clone was picked up a small number of times. The chain is built from TRBV19 and TRBJ2-1; D may be TRBD2 (5 bases). This CDR3 spans 15 amino acids. The germline V gene has CDR1 LNHDA and CDR2 SQIVND (reference sequence). Deletions cut 3 bases from V and 0 bases from J, with 9 bases between. The CDR3 bases are TGTGCCAGTAGTATCACTAGAAGCTCCTACAATGAGCAGTTCTTC. This codes for CASSITRSSYNEQFF. The whole variable domain, remainder taken from reference TRBV19 and TRBJ2-1, is DGGITQSPKYLFRKEGQNVTLSCEQNLNHDAMYWYRQDPGQGLRLIYYSQIVNDFQKGDIAEGYSVSREKKESFPLTVTSAQKNPTAFYLCASSITRSSYNEQFFGPGTRLTVL.

CDR3 DNA: TGTGCCAGCAGTTACTGGGGGGACGGTCAAGAGACCCAGTACTTC. Protein sequence: CASSYWGDGQETQYF. The chain employs TRBV6-5 and TRBJ2-5; tentative D call: TRBD2 (6 bases). Germline CDR1 MNHEY, CDR2 SVGAGI. This CDR3 contains 15 residues. V lost 1 base and J 2 bases, leaving 11 bases between the germline ends.

This clone was seen a handful of times. This chain connects TRBV30 to TRBJ1-6; D remains ambiguous. Trimming removed 3 bases at V and 3 bases at J, with 9 bases between. This CDR3 region has 14 residues. CDR1 is GTSNPN and CDR2 is SVGIG in the germline V gene (reference sequence). This CDR3 reads CAWRVKGYNSPLHF. CDR3 DNA sequence: TGTGCCTGGAGAGTGAAAGGCTATAATTCACCCCTCCACTTT.

The CDR3 DNA reads TGTGCCACCAGTGCCGTCTACAGGGGTCGAATCACAGATACGCAGTATTTT. This codes for CATSAVYRGRITDTQYF. The rearrangement uses TRBV24-1 and TRBJ2-3; 7 nucleotides match TRBD1. The CDR3 runs to 17 residues. J was trimmed by 2 bases and V by 5 bases; bases with no gene match: 12. From germline, CDR1 is KGHDR and CDR2 SFDVKD.

This chain joins TRBV6-5 and TRBJ1-1; TRBD1 is a possible D gene (5 bases). Germline V gene data show CDR1 as MNHEY and CDR2 as SVGAGI. V was cut by 7 bases and J by 0 bases, with 12 bases left in between. This CDR3 is 14 amino acids long. CDR3 DNA sequence: TGTGCCAGCATCCCCGGGGGTATGAACACTGAAGCTTTCTTT. This gives the protein CASIPGGMNTEAFF.

The rearrangement uses TRBV19 and TRBJ1-2; 9 bases align to TRBD1. This CDR3 is built from 15 residues. The V segment lost 6 bases and the J segment 4 bases; nucleotides outside the gene matches: 9. The V gene's germline CDR1 is LNHDA and CDR2 SQIVND (reference sequence). CDR3 nucleotide sequence: TGTGCCAGTAGGAGCGGGACAGGGCAAGGCTATGGCTACACCTTC. Its protein product is CASRSGTGQGYGYTF.

The V and J genes are TRBV7-8 and TRBJ2-3; 14 bases match TRBD2. Germline-derived CDR1 and CDR2 are SGHVS and FQNEAQ. Trimming at V came to 5 bases and at J to 5 bases, leaving 6 bases not matched to a gene. The CDR3 sequence is 16 residues long. The CDR3 DNA reads TGTGCCAGCAGCCTCAGGACTAGCGGGGGGCGAGATACGCAGTATTTT. Translated, it gives CASSLRTSGGRDTQYF.

The V and J genes are TRBV5-1 and TRBJ2-1; a weak D match, TRBD1 (6 bases). V lost 3 bases to trimming and J lost 6 bases, with 19 bases between them. This CDR3 has 16 amino acids. Germline loops: CDR1 SGHRS, CDR2 YFSETQ. This CDR3 reads CASSYLGGSPGNEQFF. The CDR3 nucleotides are TGCGCCAGCAGCTACCTTGGGGGCTCTCCGGGCAATGAGCAGTTCTTC.

The rearrangement joins TRBV5-4 to TRBJ1-1, with D possibly TRBD1 on 5 matching bases. The V and J ends lost 4 bases and 6 bases respectively, with 19 bases between them. Germline CDR1 reads SGHNT; CDR2 reads YYREEE (reference sequence). The CDR3 extends over 15 amino acids. The CDR3: CASSPPRGGGSEAFF. For the CDR3, the DNA is TGTGCCAGCAGCCCCCCCCGGGGCGGCGGTTCTGAAGCTTTCTTT.

V gene TRBV28 combines with J gene TRBJ2-5, with 7 bases lining up with TRBD1. The CDR3 contains 15 residues. V lost 5 bases and J lost 1; bases outside the gene matches: 7. The V gene's germline CDR1 is MDHEN and CDR2 SYDVKM. Written as DNA, the CDR3 is TGTGCCAGCAGTCCCCTCGGACAGGTCCAAGAGACCCAGTACTTC. The encoded protein is CASSPLGQVQETQYF.

V is TRBV6-5 and J is TRBJ1-2; D is possibly TRBD1 (5 bases). The CDR3 covers 14 residues. CDR1 is MNHEY, CDR2 SVGAGI, per germline. Trimming shortened V by 8 bases and J by 2 bases, and 15 bases separated the two germline ends. The CDR3 DNA is TGTGCCAGCCGAAGGGACTCCTCGAACTATGGCTACACCTTC. This sequence encodes CASRRDSSNYGYTF.

The chain is built from TRBV25-1 and TRBJ1-4; maybe TRBD1 (6 bases). The V gene lost 4 bases and the J gene lost 2 bases, with 17 bases spanning the gap. The CDR3 covers 17 residues. CDR1 and CDR2 from the germline V gene are MGHDK and SYGVNS. The CDR3 nucleotides read TGTGCCAGCAGTGGGGGTCACGGGACACTGACTAATGAAAAACTGTTTTTT. This translates into CASSGGHGTLTNEKLFF.

The chain uses TRBV27 and TRBJ1-5; D unclear. Trimming removed 8 bases at V and 7 bases at J, with 39 bases between. CDR3 length: 21 amino acids. Per germline, CDR1 MNHEY and CDR2 SMNVEV (reference sequence). In nucleotides, the CDR3 is TGTGCCAGCCCCTTCTTGATACCTCATCCGGCCGAATACTTGAAACGGCAGCCCCAGCATTTT. Translating gives CASPFLIPHPAEYLKRQPQHF.